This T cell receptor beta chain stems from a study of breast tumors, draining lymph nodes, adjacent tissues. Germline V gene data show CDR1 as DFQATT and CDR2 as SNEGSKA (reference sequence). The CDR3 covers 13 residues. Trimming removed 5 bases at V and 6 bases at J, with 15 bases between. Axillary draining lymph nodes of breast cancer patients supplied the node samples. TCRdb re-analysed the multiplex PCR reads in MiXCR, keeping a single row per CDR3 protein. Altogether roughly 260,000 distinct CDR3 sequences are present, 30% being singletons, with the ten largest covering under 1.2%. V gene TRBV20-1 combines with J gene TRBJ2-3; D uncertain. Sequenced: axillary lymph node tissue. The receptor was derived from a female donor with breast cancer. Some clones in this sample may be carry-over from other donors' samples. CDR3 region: CSALPELGDTQYF. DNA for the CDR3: TGCAGTGCTTTGCCTGAACTGGGGGATACGCAGTATTTT.